This TCR beta chain was recovered during a study of shared clonotypes between healthy human individuals. Unsorted PBMC replicate PCRs drew on around 310 ng DNA, representing approximately 27,000 T cell genomes. Assay: immunoSEQ multiplex PCR; the TCRdb copy retains only in-frame clones and omits some. The repertoire consists of 450,000 to 600,000 clones, with around 80% occurring once and the leading ten covering about 12%. Trimming removed 2 bases from V and 7 bases from J, with 8 bases in between. CDR1 is SEHNR, CDR2 FQNEAQ, per germline (reference sequence). The CDR3 covers 12 residues. This clone was seen a handful of times.

The TCR sequence derives from a middle-aged woman in good health. Some clones in this sample may be carry-over from other donors' samples. The genes are TRBV7-9 and TRBJ1-1; D is unclear. Specimen: PBMCs. CDR3 region: CASSLRADEAFF. Written as DNA, the CDR3 is TGTGCCAGCAGCTTACGGGCAGATGAAGCTTTCTTT.